These 2 T cell receptor beta chains share one sample of origin, sequenced in a study of read filtering for tumor transcriptome and immune sequencing. This library used roughly 0.4 ug RNA and molecular barcoded adaptors spanning alpha/delta and beta/gamma chains. TCRdb re-called the reads with MiXCR, one entry per CDR3 protein. The sample holds about 57,000 distinct CDR3 sequences; about 15% are singletons and the top ten take 45%. The specimen was a population of CD138-negative cells sorted from bone marrow. Receptor source: a donor at least 40 years old with multiple myeloma.

This clonotype was seen repeatedly, ten times or more. The chain carries TRBV29-1 and TRBJ2-6; tentatively, D is TRBD1 or TRBD2 (5 bases each). Trimming stripped 4 bases from V and 0 bases from J, with 13 bases between. Germline V gives CDR1 SQVTM, CDR2 ANQGSEA. CDR3 size: 16 residues. CDR3 nucleotide sequence: TGCAGCGTTGTAGAGGGGTCTAACTCTGGGGCCAACGTCCTGACTTTC. Amino acid sequence: CSVVEGSNSGANVLTF.

Many counts were recorded for this clonotype. The chain uses TRBV29-1 and TRBJ2-1; TRBD1 might be the D (5 bases). The CDR3 runs 12 residues. Germline V CDR1 and CDR2: SQVTM, ANQGSEA. The ends were cut back, 5 bases at V and 6 bases at J, with 11 bases in the middle. The chain's CDR3 is CSVRQGPNEQFF. Written as DNA, the CDR3 is TGCAGCGTTCGGCAGGGTCCCAATGAGCAGTTCTTC.